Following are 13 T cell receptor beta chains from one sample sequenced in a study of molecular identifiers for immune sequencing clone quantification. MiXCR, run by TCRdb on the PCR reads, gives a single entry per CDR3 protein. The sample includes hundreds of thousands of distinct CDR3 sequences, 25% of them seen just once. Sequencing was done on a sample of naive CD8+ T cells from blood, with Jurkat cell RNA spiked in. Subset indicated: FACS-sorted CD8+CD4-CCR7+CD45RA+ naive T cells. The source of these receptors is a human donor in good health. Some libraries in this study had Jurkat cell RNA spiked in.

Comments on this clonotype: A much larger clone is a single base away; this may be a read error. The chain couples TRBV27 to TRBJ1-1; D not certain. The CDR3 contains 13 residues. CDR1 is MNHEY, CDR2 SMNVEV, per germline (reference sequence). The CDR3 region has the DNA TGTGCCAGCAGTTTTGGGAGATTCACTAAAGCTTTCTTT. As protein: CASSFGRFTKAFF.

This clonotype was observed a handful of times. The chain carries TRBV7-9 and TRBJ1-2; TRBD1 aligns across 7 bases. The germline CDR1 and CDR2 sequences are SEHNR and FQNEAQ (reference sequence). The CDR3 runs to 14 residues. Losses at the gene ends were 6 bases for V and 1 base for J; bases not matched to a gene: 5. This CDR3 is CASRRDSLNYGYTF. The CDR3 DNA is TGTGCCAGCAGACGGGACAGCCTTAACTATGGCTACACCTTC.

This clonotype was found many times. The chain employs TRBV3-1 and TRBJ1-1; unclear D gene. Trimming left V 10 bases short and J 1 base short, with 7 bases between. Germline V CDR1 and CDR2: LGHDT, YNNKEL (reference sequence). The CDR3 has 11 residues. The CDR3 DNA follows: TGTGCCACCGAGGGGAACACTGAAGCTTTCTTT. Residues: CATEGNTEAFF.

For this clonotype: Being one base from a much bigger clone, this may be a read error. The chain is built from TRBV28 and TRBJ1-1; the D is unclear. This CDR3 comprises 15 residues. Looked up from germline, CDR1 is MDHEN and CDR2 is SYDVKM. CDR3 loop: CASSLFRYMNAEAFF. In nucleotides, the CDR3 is TGTGCCAGCAGTTTATTCAGGTACATGAACGCTGAAGCTTTCTTT.

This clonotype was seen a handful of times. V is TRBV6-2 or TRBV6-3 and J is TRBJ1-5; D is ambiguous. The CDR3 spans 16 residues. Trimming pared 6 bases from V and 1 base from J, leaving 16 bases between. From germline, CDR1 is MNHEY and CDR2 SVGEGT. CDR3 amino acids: CASRLNGRESNQPQHF. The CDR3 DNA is TGTGCCAGCAGGCTCAATGGAAGGGAAAGCAATCAGCCCCAGCATTTT.

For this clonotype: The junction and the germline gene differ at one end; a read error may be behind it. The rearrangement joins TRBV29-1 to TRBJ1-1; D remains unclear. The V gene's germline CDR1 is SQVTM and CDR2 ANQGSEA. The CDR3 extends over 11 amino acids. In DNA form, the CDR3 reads TGCAGCGTTGGTGGTTACACTGAAGCTCTCTTT. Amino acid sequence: CSVGGYTEALF.

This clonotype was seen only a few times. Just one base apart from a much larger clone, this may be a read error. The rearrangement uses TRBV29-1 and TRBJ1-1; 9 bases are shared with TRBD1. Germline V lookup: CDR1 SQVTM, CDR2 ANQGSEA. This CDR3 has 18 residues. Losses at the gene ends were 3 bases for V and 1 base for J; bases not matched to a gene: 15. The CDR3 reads CSVETQGALLFRNTEAFF. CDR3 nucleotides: TGCAGCGTTGAGACACAGGGGGCTCTTTTATTTCGGAACACTGAAGCTTTCTTT.

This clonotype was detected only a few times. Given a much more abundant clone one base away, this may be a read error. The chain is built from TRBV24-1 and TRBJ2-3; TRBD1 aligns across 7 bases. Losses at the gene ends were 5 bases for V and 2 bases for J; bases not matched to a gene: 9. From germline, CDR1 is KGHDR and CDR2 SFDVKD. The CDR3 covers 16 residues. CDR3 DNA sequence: TGTGCCACCAGTGGTTCCGAGGGGGCCTACACAGATACGCAGTATTTT. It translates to CATSGSEGAYTDTQYF.

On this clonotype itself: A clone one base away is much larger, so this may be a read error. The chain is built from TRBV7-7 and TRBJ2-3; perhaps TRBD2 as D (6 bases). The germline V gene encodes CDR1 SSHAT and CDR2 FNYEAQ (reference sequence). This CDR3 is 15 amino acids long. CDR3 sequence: CVSSTGTDNPDTQYF. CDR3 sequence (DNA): TGTGTCAGCAGCACCGGGACTGATAACCCAGATACGCAGTATTTT.

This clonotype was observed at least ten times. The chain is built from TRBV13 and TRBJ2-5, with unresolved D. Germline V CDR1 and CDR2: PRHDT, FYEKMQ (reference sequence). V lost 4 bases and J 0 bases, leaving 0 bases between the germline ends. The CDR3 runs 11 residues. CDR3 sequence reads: CASSYQETQYF. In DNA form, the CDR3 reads TGTGCCAGCAGCTACCAAGAGACCCAGTACTTC.

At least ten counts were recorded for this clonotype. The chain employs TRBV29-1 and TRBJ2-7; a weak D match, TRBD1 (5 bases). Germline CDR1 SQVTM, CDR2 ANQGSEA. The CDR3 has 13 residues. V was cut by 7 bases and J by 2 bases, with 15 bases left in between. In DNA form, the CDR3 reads TGCAGCGCCACGGCAGGGTCCACCTACGAGCAGTACTTC. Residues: CSATAGSTYEQYF.

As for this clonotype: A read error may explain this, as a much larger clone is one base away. CDR3 in DNA: TGTGCCAGCAGCACGACAGGGGATGGAGCCTACGAGCAGTACTTC. Translating it yields CASSTTGDGAYEQYF. The genes are TRBV27 and TRBJ2-7, with 8 bases identical to TRBD1. The CDR3 runs to 15 residues. Germline-derived CDR1 and CDR2 are MNHEY and SMNVEV (reference sequence). Germline trimming cut 6 bases from V and 2 bases from J; bases unmatched to any gene: 9.

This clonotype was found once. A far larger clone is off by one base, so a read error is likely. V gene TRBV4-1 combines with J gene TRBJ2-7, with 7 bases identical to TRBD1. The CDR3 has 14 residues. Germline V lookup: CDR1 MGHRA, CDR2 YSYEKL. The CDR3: CASSPRTGGYAQYF. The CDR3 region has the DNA TGCGCCAGCAGCCCGCGGACAGGCGGCTACGCGCAGTACTTC.